This T cell receptor beta chain came from a study of T cell responses to AZD1222 COVID-19 vaccine (dated by TCRdb to about 2021). Regarding the complete study: AZD1222 recipients given second doses at about 4 weeks or at about 12 weeks were pooled, since spike-specific TCR depth and breadth were not found to differ between the two schedules. TCR sequencing covered over 230 trial participants: 200 to 220 given two doses of AZD1222 and about 26 given two doses of MenACWY control vaccine. Enrollment into the trials was organized by age into subgroups of 18-55, 56-69 and 70-plus years, and those subgroups contained roughly 160, 29 and 62 TCR-sequenced participants, respectively.

The CDR3 regions of human TCRbeta chains were subjected to immunosequencing. The authors' pipeline ran thus. Repertoire TCRs were checked for matches against a reference library of SARS-CoV-2-specific TCRs that had been generated using the MIRA antigen-specificity platform. Breadth was defined as the fraction of unique TCRs that were SARS-CoV-2-associated. Depth was defined as the fraction of total T cells that were SARS-CoV-2-associated. Using the MIRA data, each spike-specific TCR was mapped to the spike region that the TCR reacts to and placed in a CD4 or CD8 class. Log10-transformed breadth and depth values were compared by one-way ANOVA with Sidak's multiple comparisons tests. Sourced from immuneACCESS, this table was stored by TCRdb with only in-frame sequences that have V and J called. A share of the clones is absent; for the studies checked, an unresolved V gene accounts for under half, and the remainder has no known explanation. Clonal size and the V and J genes are those of that table, whereas D and trimming came from the DNA. For this sample the table gives 150,000 or so clones, of which about 92% were detected only once. Of the sample, 1.5% to 2% falls within the top ten clones.

Worth noting for this clone: Its binding antigen is unknown. Qualities for individual bases were not recorded, and no much larger clone is one base off.

The CDR3 goes from the cysteine to the phenylalanine over 16 residues. Only the CDR3 part of the read is kept: 48 bases, read in frame from the first base. Relative to germline, V is 4 bases shorter and J is 2 bases shorter, with 15 bases between their ends. According to the germline V gene (reference sequence), CDR1 reads LNHDA and CDR2 reads SQIVND. Overall results and qualifications from the work: Vaccine-associated CD4 TCRs spanned the whole spike protein, with dominant responses in regions 160-218 and 743-854. Because no day 14 peak-response samples were available, repertoires were characterized only after the peak T cell response. After two AZD1222 doses, both the breadth and the depth of spike-specific TCRs were significantly higher than at day 0 and than in MenACWY recipients. Conclusions about previously exposed vaccinees are limited because only a handful of AZD1222 recipients were SARS-CoV-2 seropositive at baseline. Nearly half of unique spike-specific TCRs reportedly recognized epitopes outside regions mutated in the B.1.351 and B.1.1.7 variants. Participants were mostly white British, with more females than males. The authors suggested clonal diversity may have been underestimated. In the small 56-69-year group, the increase in depth fell short of significance, most likely because of low power.

This sample's time point label indicates: baseline before first vaccination. Samples from vaccinated people were obtained from the UK trials COV001 and COV002, which included a single-blind randomized controlled phase 2/3 trial of AZD1222 (ChAdOx1 nCoV-19) in healthy adults. For TCRbeta chain sequencing, PBMC samples from trial participants were taken at day 0 and at day 28 after the second dose. This TCR was recovered from an adult in good health. The receptor chain draws on TRBV19 and TRBJ1-5; no D segment can be confidently identified. The source was peripheral blood, collected on day 0 of AZD1222 vaccination. The CDR3 reads CASSTSFWGGNQPQHF. The sequence in DNA is TGTGCCAGTAGTACCTCATTCTGGGGTGGCAATCAGCCCCAGCATTTT.